Each of the 13 T cell receptor beta chains below was sequenced from the same sample in a study of cytomegalovirus exposure and HLA in healthy donors. The PCR ran on 60 Vbeta and 13 Jbeta primers. Only in-frame clones appear in the TCRdb table, and some are missing; sequencing was by immunoSEQ multiplex PCR. The sample table sets out over 100,000 clones. The specimen was PBMCs. Receptor source: a man aged 35-49 years in good health and CMV-seropositive.

The CDR3 loop reads CASSPRTGWNTEAFF. DNA of the CDR3: TGTGCCAGCAGTCCTCGGACAGGGTGGAACACTGAAGCTTTCTTT. This chain links TRBV6-1 with TRBJ1-1, with 8 positions matching TRBD1. The CDR3 is 15 residues long. The V and J ends lost 5 bases and 1 base, in that order; junction bases with no gene match: 6. Germline V lookup: CDR1 MNHNS, CDR2 SASEGT.

The chain couples TRBV7-9 to TRBJ2-1; D is possibly TRBD1 (5 bases). The CDR3 consists of 16 residues. Germline assignment: CDR1 SEHNR and CDR2 FQNEAQ (reference sequence). The ends were cut back, 2 bases at V and 3 bases at J, with 14 bases in the middle. CDR3 in amino acids: CASSLSGSGYYNEQFF. CDR3 nucleotide sequence: TGTGCCAGCAGCTTATCAGGGTCCGGATACTACAATGAGCAGTTCTTC.

The chain uses TRBV6-5 and TRBJ2-7; TRBD2 aligns across 8 bases. Germline CDR1 MNHEY, CDR2 SVGAGI. V lost 4 bases to trimming and J lost 1 base; unmatched junction nucleotides: 3. The CDR3 loop spans 14 amino acids. This CDR3 is CASSSVAGSYEQYF. CDR3 DNA sequence: TGTGCCAGCAGTTCAGTAGCGGGGTCCTACGAGCAGTACTTC.

The rearrangement uses TRBV5-1 and TRBJ1-4, with D uncertain. The CDR3 is made up of 17 amino acids. V shed 4 bases and J shed 4 bases, with 20 bases lying between them. Germline lookup yields CDR1 SGHRS and CDR2 YFSETQ. This chain's CDR3 is CASSTTLSGANNEKLFF. In DNA form, the CDR3 reads TGCGCCAGCAGCACAACTCTATCCGGAGCTAATAATGAAAAACTGTTTTTT.

The CDR3 sequence is CATSSAGTEAFF. As DNA, the CDR3 is TGTGCCACCAGCAGCGCAGGCACTGAAGCTTTCTTT. The genes are TRBV15 and TRBJ1-1; D call uncertain. The CDR3 spans 12 residues. Trimming removed 3 bases from V and 4 bases from J, with 6 bases in between. The germline V gene has CDR1 LNHNV and CDR2 YYDKDF (reference sequence).

The genes are TRBV4-1 and TRBJ2-5; D is unresolved. This CDR3 has 14 amino acids. V lost 2 bases, J lost 5 bases, and 12 bases lay in between. Germline CDR1 and CDR2: MGHRA and YSYEKL. CDR3 sequence: CASSQFASAETQYF. DNA of the CDR3: TGCGCCAGCAGCCAATTCGCTAGTGCGGAGACCCAGTACTTC.

In DNA, the CDR3 is TGTGCCAGCGGACAGGTCATGTTCCACAATGAGCAGTTCTTC. Translating it yields CASGQVMFHNEQFF. The rearrangement links TRBV28 to TRBJ2-1; 7 bases align to TRBD1. There are 14 residues in the CDR3. Germline values: CDR1 MDHEN, CDR2 SYDVKM. V lost 8 bases, J lost 5 bases, and 9 bases stayed unmatched.

The V call is TRBV13, the J call TRBJ2-2, with 7 bases fitting TRBD1. The germline gives CDR1 PRHDT, CDR2 FYEKMQ (reference sequence). The CDR3 extends over 16 amino acids. With 5 bases clipped from V and 3 bases from J, the junction kept 9 bases outside the gene matches. The CDR3, as DNA: TGTGCCAGCAGCCTAACAGGGGTCTGGGACACCGGGGAGCTGTTTTTT. Translation: CASSLTGVWDTGELFF.

As to this clone: One end of the junction is discordant with germline, which a read error may explain. The J gene is TRBJ2-7, the V gene TRBV28; D is unresolved. Germline-derived CDR1 and CDR2 are MDHEN and SYDVKM. The CDR3 loop spans 14 amino acids. CDR3 protein: CASSTLVVINEQYF. The CDR3 bases are TGTGCCAGCAGTACCTTGGTGGTAATTAACGAGCAATACTTC.

This chain uses TRBV25-1 with TRBJ1-2; no reliable D call. With 1 base removed from V and 2 bases from J, the gap between germline ends came to 8 bases. Germline loops: CDR1 MGHDK, CDR2 SYGVNS. This CDR3 spans 14 amino acids. The CDR3 reads CASSEWAGNYGYTF. CDR3 in DNA: TGTGCCAGCAGTGAATGGGCAGGAAACTATGGCTACACCTTC.

The V gene is TRBV19, the J gene TRBJ1-4; 9 positions match TRBD1. This CDR3 is built from 14 residues. Trimming took 7 bases from V and 5 from J; bases not matched to a gene: 5. CDR1 is LNHDA and CDR2 is SQIVND in the germline V gene (reference sequence). The CDR3 bases are TGTGCCAGTACCTACAGGGGGCGGAATGAAAAACTGTTTTTT. It codes for CASTYRGRNEKLFF.

J is TRBJ2-7 and V is TRBV5-1, with 7 bases aligning to TRBD2. With 0 bases clipped from V and 5 bases from J, the junction kept 8 bases outside the gene matches. Germline V gives CDR1 SGHRS, CDR2 YFSETQ. This CDR3 is built from 15 residues. CDR3 amino acids: CASSLESAGDDEQYF. The CDR3 bases are TGCGCCAGCAGCTTGGAGTCGGCGGGGGATGACGAGCAGTACTTC.

CDR3 sequence: CASSPTPGQEYSYEQYF. CDR3 DNA: TGTGCCAGCAGCCCGACTCCGGGACAGGAGTACTCCTACGAGCAGTACTTC. The rearrangement joins TRBV7-9 to TRBJ2-7; 8 bases match TRBD1. Germline trimming cut 5 bases from V and 0 bases from J; bases unmatched to any gene: 12. The CDR3 has 17 residues. Germline loops: CDR1 SEHNR, CDR2 FQNEAQ (reference sequence).